This T cell receptor (beta chain) derives from a study of vaccination and CD4 T cells after COVID-19. Concerning this clonotype itself: No antigen is known for it.

Treatment defined: roughly ten-day PBMC culture with coronavirus spike peptide pools or control peptides (ViraFEST assay). Per the germline V gene, CDR1 is LNHDA and CDR2 is SQIVND (reference sequence). The CDR3 has 15 amino acids. The V and J ends lost 3 bases and 4 bases, in that order; junction bases with no gene match: 5. The Oncomine TCR Beta short-read assay was applied to DNA of cultured CD4+ T cells. TCRdb independently ran MiXCR on the PCR reads; one entry per CDR3 protein. Found here are some 13,000 distinct CDR3 sequences, approximately 57% of them singletons; the top ten hold about 7.8%. This receptor was taken from a human donor who had recovered from COVID-19. What was sequenced was CD4+ T cells from blood, cultured in vitro. This chain connects TRBV19 to TRBJ1-5, with TRBD1 identical over 8 bases. The chain's CDR3 is CASSMGQVGNQPQHF. The CDR3 DNA sequence: TGTGCCAGTAGTATGGGACAGGTGGGAAATCAGCCCCAGCATTTT. Drawing the rest from reference TRBV19 and TRBJ1-5, the complete variable domain is DGGITQSPKYLFRKEGQNVTLSCEQNLNHDAMYWYRQDPGQGLRLIYYSQIVNDFQKGDIAEGYSVSREKKESFPLTVTSAQKNPTAFYLCASSMGQVGNQPQHFGDGTRLSIL.